One sample yielded the 26 T cell receptor beta chains listed below, sequenced in a study of OX40 agonist ivuxolimab in advanced cancers. Clones were read by immunoSEQ multiplex PCR, and TCRdb kept only the in-frame ones, dropping some. The sample shows approximately 15,000 clones, about 88% of them seen only once. The sequences come from CD4+ or CD8+ T cells sorted from blood, collected in a trial of the OX40 agonist ivuxolimab. The receptor set was obtained from an adult with an advanced solid tumor such as melanoma, head and neck, liver or kidney cancer.

The rearrangement uses TRBV5-4 and TRBJ2-2, with 7 bases aligning to TRBD1. Germline V gives CDR1 SGHNT, CDR2 YYREEE (reference sequence). V dropped 4 bases and J dropped 2; count of bases not matched to a gene: 8. This CDR3 has 16 residues. CDR3 sequence: CASSLKTGANTGELFF. The DNA for the CDR3 is TGTGCCAGCAGCCTTAAAACAGGGGCAAACACCGGGGAGCTGTTTTTT.

For the CDR3, the DNA is TGTGCCAGCAGCTTTCTGGGGGACCAGCCCCAGCATTTT. This gives the protein CASSFLGDQPQHF. The J gene is TRBJ1-5, the V gene TRBV7-2, with D maybe TRBD1 (5 bases). The CDR3 sequence is 13 residues long. Germline V gives CDR1 SGHTA, CDR2 FQGNSA. V was trimmed by 3 bases and J by 7 bases, leaving 10 bases between them.

V usage is TRBV29-1 and J usage is TRBJ2-1, with D possibly matching TRBD1 (5 bases). CDR3 size: 13 residues. CDR1 SQVTM and CDR2 ANQGSEA come from the germline V gene. V gave up 4 bases and J gave up 2 bases, with 9 bases separating them. The CDR3 sequence is CSVAQGAYNEQFF. CDR3 in DNA: TGCAGCGTTGCCCAGGGCGCCTACAATGAGCAGTTCTTC.

Only a few counts were recorded for this clone. The CDR3 loop reads CAAGGETQYF. CDR3 bases: TGTGCCGCAGGCGGGGAGACCCAGTACTTC. The chain has TRBV7-9 and TRBJ2-5, with TRBD2 as a possible D gene (5 bases). Germline CDR1 is SEHNR and CDR2 is FQNEAQ (reference sequence). Between the trimmed V and J ends, which lost 11 bases and 5 bases, there was a span of 9 bases. The CDR3 runs to 10 residues.

The chain recombines TRBV18 with TRBJ2-5; 7 nucleotides line up with TRBD2. The trim removed 3 bases at V and 4 bases at J, leaving 5 bases unmatched. This CDR3 has 14 residues. Germline values: CDR1 KGHSH, CDR2 LQKENI. The CDR3 reads CASSPLAGVETQYF. The CDR3 DNA follows: TGTGCCAGCTCACCTCTCGCGGGAGTAGAGACCCAGTACTTC. Using reference TRBV18 and TRBJ2-5 for the parts outside the CDR3, the full variable domain is NAGVMQNPRHLVRRRGQEARLRCSPMKGHSHVYWYRQLPEEGLKFMVYLQKENIIDESGMPKERFSAEFPKEGPSILRIQQVVRGDSAAYFCASSPLAGVETQYFGPGTRLLVL.

J is TRBJ2-3 and V is TRBV7-9; 10 nucleotides align to TRBD2. V lost 3 bases, J lost 0 bases, and 3 bases stayed unmatched. The CDR3 has 16 residues. In germline, CDR1 is SEHNR, CDR2 FQNEAQ (reference sequence). DNA of the CDR3: TGTGCCAGCAGCTTTGCGACTAGCGGGAGCACAGATACGCAGTATTTT. It encodes CASSFATSGSTDTQYF. The complete variable domain, with remaining parts taken from reference TRBV7-9 and TRBJ2-3, reads DTGVSQNPRHKITKRGQNVTFRCDPISEHNRLYWYRQTLGQGPEFLTYFQNEAQLEKSRLLSDRFSAERPKGSFSTLEIQRTEQGDSAMYLCASSFATSGSTDTQYFGPGTRLTVL.

The chain has TRBV28 and TRBJ1-5; D uncertain. The CDR3 runs 14 residues. The germline V and J ends were trimmed by 6 bases and 5 bases, with 14 bases remaining between them. The germline CDR1 and CDR2 sequences are MDHEN and SYDVKM. The DNA of the CDR3 is TGTGCCAGCAGCCCTCTACGAGGGCATCAGCCCCAGCATTTT. This codes for CASSPLRGHQPQHF.

This clone was seen just once. The chain links TRBV5-1 to TRBJ2-5; 8 nucleotides line up with TRBD2. Germline loops: CDR1 SGHRS, CDR2 YFSETQ. The ends lost 2 bases at V and 1 base at J; junction bases unmatched: 10. This CDR3 has 17 residues. In DNA, the CDR3 is TGCGCCAGCAGCTTATCGCGTCTAGCGGGCTTCCAAGAGACCCAGTACTTC. Its translation is CASSLSRLAGFQETQYF.

The chain joins TRBV11-2 to TRBJ2-1, with TRBD2 identical over 8 bases. This CDR3 has 17 residues. Germline trimming cut 1 base from V and 6 bases from J; bases unmatched to any gene: 11. CDR1 and CDR2 from the germline V gene are SGHAT and FQNNGV. The CDR3 nucleotides read TGTGCCAGCAGCTTAGTGGGTGGCGGGAGGAGTGCCAATGAGCAGTTCTTC. It yields the protein CASSLVGGGRSANEQFF.

The rearrangement joins TRBV19 to TRBJ2-7; 16 bases match TRBD2. Losses at the gene ends were 5 bases for V and 0 bases for J; bases not matched to a gene: 7. Germline lookup yields CDR1 LNHDA and CDR2 SQIVND (reference sequence). The CDR3 totals 18 residues. The CDR3 reads CASSSPGTSGRASYEQYF. CDR3 nucleotide sequence: TGTGCCAGTAGTTCTCCTGGGACTAGCGGGAGGGCCTCCTACGAGCAGTACTTC.

The chain links TRBV6-5 to TRBJ2-1, with no clear D. Trimming stripped 6 bases from V and 9 bases from J, with 12 bases between. Germline V gene sequence: CDR1 MNHEY, CDR2 SVGAGI. The CDR3 has 12 amino acids. This chain's CDR3 is CASSSIGGEQFF. The CDR3, as DNA: TGTGCCAGCAGCTCCATAGGCGGTGAGCAGTTCTTC.

This clone was seen more than once but under ten times. The chain is built from TRBV30 and TRBJ1-5; D is undetermined. Germline V gene sequence: CDR1 GTSNPN, CDR2 SVGIG (reference sequence). The CDR3 is 11 amino acids. V lost 6 bases to trimming and J lost 9 bases, with 12 bases between them. CDR3 sequence (DNA): TGTGCCTGCCAAAAGATGGGGCCCCAGCATTTT. This translates into CACQKMGPQHF. The variable domain in full, completed from reference TRBV30 and TRBJ1-5, reads SQTIHQWPATLVQPVGSPLSLECTVEGTSNPNLYWYRQAAGRGLQLLFYSVGIGQISSEVPQNLSASRPQDRQFILSSKKLLLSDSGFYLCACQKMGPQHFGDGTRLSIL.

This clone has only a few counts. J is TRBJ1-1 and V is TRBV7-2; D is perhaps TRBD1 (5 bases). The germline CDR1 and CDR2 sequences are SGHTA and FQGNSA. Trimming pared 5 bases from V and 3 bases from J, leaving 10 bases between. The CDR3 has 13 amino acids. CDR3 nucleotides: TGTGCCAGCAGCCTACGGGGGGACACTGAAGCTTTCTTT. Its translation: CASSLRGDTEAFF.

The gene calls are TRBV5-1 and TRBJ2-3; D possibly corresponds to TRBD2 (5 bases). V was trimmed by 7 bases and J by 2 bases, leaving 8 bases between them. Germline CDR1 is SGHRS and CDR2 is YFSETQ. The CDR3 is 12 amino acids. The CDR3 here is CASSGSTDTQYF. Written as DNA, the CDR3 is TGCGCCAGCTCGGGGTCCACAGATACGCAGTATTTT.

V usage is TRBV6-1 and J usage is TRBJ2-2; 7 positions match TRBD2. CDR1 and CDR2 from the germline V gene are MNHNS and SASEGT. There are 16 residues in the CDR3. V was pared by 2 bases and J by 5 bases, with 8 bases of the junction left unmatched. CDR3 in DNA: TGTGCCAGCAGTGAATGGGGGGGTATAGAAACCGGGGAGCTGTTTTTT. Protein: CASSEWGGIETGELFF.

This rearrangement joins TRBV9 to TRBJ2-5; a weak D match, TRBD1 (6 bases). The CDR3 has 14 residues. V lost 2 bases to trimming and J lost 4 bases, with 12 bases between them. CDR1 is SGDLS, CDR2 YYNGEE, per germline. CDR3 sequence (DNA): TGTGCCAGCAGCGTCCGGCAGGGGCGAGAGACCCAGTACTTC. This translates into CASSVRQGRETQYF.

The chain carries TRBV7-6 and TRBJ1-4; possible D gene TRBD1, 6 bases. V lost 2 bases and J 5 bases, leaving 18 bases between the germline ends. This CDR3 contains 17 residues. CDR1 SGHVS and CDR2 FNYEAQ come from the germline V gene. The CDR3 DNA follows: TGTGCCAGCAGCTTACAGGGGCAGGCCGGCCTGAATGAAAAACTGTTTTTT. Its protein product is CASSLQGQAGLNEKLFF.

The V gene is TRBV7-2, the J gene TRBJ2-5; D may be TRBD1 or TRBD2 (6 bases each). The germline V gene has CDR1 SGHTA and CDR2 FQGNSA. V gave up 0 bases and J gave up 4 bases, with 15 bases separating them. The CDR3 sequence is 16 residues long. CDR3 residues: CASSLAAGGGGETQYF. The CDR3 coding sequence is TGTGCCAGCAGCTTAGCGGCCGGCGGAGGGGGAGAGACCCAGTACTTC.

The J gene is TRBJ1-1, the V gene TRBV6-1; D might be TRBD1 (5 bases). There are 15 residues in the CDR3. CDR1 is MNHNS and CDR2 is SASEGT in the germline V gene. V gave up 4 bases and J gave up 0 bases, with 12 bases separating them. The CDR3 sequence is CASSAPGSVNTEAFF. CDR3 nucleotide sequence: TGTGCCAGCAGTGCACCAGGGTCGGTGAACACTGAAGCTTTCTTT.

The chain is built from TRBV5-7 and TRBJ2-7; 12 bases match TRBD2. TRBV5-7 is known as an ORF, though its function is uncertain. Germline trimming cut 4 bases from V and 5 bases from J; bases unmatched to any gene: 10. CDR3 length: 16 amino acids. CDR3 protein: CASSDGLAGLMDEQYF. Here the CDR3 DNA reads TGTGCCAGCAGCGACGGACTAGCGGGATTAATGGACGAGCAGTACTTC.

The rearrangement joins TRBV18 to TRBJ1-1, with 8 bases lining up with TRBD1. Germline assignment: CDR1 KGHSH and CDR2 LQKENI. Unmatched junction bases numbered 4, after V lost 1 base and J lost 6 bases. There are 14 residues in the CDR3. In DNA, the CDR3 is TGTGCCAGCTCACCACGGCAGGGGGCGTCTGAAGCTTTCTTT. Its protein is CASSPRQGASEAFF.

The rearrangement links TRBV6-5 to TRBJ1-3; D gene ambiguous. The V end lost 6 bases, the J end lost 4 bases, and 10 bases lay between the germline ends. Germline V gene data show CDR1 as MNHEY and CDR2 as SVGAGI. This CDR3 contains 13 residues. CDR3 amino acids: CASRPGRGNTIYF. The CDR3 DNA follows: TGTGCCAGCAGACCCGGTCGGGGAAACACCATATATTTT.

Remarks on this clone: One end of the junction varies from germline; a read error may be responsible. The chain has TRBV6-1 and TRBJ1-2; D gene uncertain. This CDR3 has 12 residues. The germline V gene encodes CDR1 MNHNS and CDR2 SASEGT. In DNA, the CDR3 is TGTGCCAGCAGGGAAGCTGGGTACGGCTACACCTTC. Protein sequence: CASREAGYGYTF.

J is TRBJ2-2 and V is TRBV18; the match to TRBD1 covers 9 bases. V was pared by 6 bases and J by 7 bases, with 9 bases of the junction left unmatched. The CDR3 length is 15 residues. Germline lookup yields CDR1 KGHSH and CDR2 LQKENI. The CDR3 spells CASSLRTGELGELFF. The DNA of the CDR3 is TGTGCCAGCTCCCTCCGGACAGGGGAGCTCGGGGAGCTGTTTTTT.

The rearrangement links TRBV6-5 to TRBJ1-5; D perhaps matches TRBD1 (5 bases). The CDR3 spans 15 residues. Trimming cost V 0 bases and J 2 bases, with 8 bases left between them. Germline V gene lookup returns CDR1 MNHEY and CDR2 SVGAGI. CDR3 in amino acids: CASSYSGGGNQPQHF. CDR3 in DNA: TGTGCCAGCAGTTACTCTGGGGGAGGCAATCAGCCCCAGCATTTT.

This chain links TRBV2 with TRBJ2-1, with 7 positions matching TRBD2. This CDR3 is built from 15 residues. Germline V gene lookup returns CDR1 SNHLY and CDR2 FYNNEI. The ends lost 2 bases at V and 6 bases at J; junction bases unmatched: 7. CDR3 protein: CASSELAGAPNEQFF. CDR3 nucleotides: TGTGCCAGCAGTGAACTGGCGGGAGCGCCCAATGAGCAGTTCTTC.